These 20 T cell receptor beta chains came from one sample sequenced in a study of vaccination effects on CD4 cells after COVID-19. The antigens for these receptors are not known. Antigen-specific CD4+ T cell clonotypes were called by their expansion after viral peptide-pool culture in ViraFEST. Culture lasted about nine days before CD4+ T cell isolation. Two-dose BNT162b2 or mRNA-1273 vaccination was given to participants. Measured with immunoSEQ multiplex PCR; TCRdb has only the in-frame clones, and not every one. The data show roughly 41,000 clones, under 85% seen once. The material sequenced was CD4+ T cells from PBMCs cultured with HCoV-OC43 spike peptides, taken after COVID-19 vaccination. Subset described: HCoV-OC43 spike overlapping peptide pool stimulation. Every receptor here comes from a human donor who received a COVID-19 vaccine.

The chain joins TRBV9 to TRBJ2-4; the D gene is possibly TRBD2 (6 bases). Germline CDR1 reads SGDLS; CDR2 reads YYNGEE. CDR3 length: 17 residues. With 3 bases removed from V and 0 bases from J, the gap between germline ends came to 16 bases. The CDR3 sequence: CASSAQEGLLAKNIQYF. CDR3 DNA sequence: TGTGCCAGCAGCGCCCAGGAGGGGCTACTAGCCAAAAACATTCAGTACTTC.

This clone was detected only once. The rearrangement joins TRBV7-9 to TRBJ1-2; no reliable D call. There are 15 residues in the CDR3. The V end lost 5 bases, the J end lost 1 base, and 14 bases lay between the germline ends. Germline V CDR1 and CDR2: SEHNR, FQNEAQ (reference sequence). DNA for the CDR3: TGTGCCAGCAGCCCCCGTGCTAGAATTAACTATGGCTACACCTTC. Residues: CASSPRARINYGYTF.

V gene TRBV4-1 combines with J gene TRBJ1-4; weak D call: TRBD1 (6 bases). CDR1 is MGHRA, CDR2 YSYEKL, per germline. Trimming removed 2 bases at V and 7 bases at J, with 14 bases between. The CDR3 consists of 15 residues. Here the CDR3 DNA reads TGCGCCAGCAGCCAATCTGGGACAAGGGGTGAAAAACTGTTTTTT. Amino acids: CASSQSGTRGEKLFF.

CDR3 sequence reads: CASSLTGVGPDTQYF. DNA for the CDR3: TGTGCCAGTAGTCTTACAGGGGTTGGACCAGATACGCAGTATTTT. The chain is built from TRBV19 and TRBJ2-3, with 7 nucleotides matching TRBD1. The CDR3 consists of 15 residues. The trim removed 5 bases at V and 4 bases at J, leaving 9 bases unmatched. CDR1 LNHDA and CDR2 SQIVND come from the germline V gene (reference sequence).

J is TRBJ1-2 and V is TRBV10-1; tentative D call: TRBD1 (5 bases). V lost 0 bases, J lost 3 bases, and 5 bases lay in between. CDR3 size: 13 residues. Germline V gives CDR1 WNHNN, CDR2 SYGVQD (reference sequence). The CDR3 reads CASSESTDYGYTF. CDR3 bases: TGCGCCAGCAGTGAGTCGACAGACTATGGCTACACCTTC.

CDR3 bases: TGCGCCAGCAGCTTGGCTCGGACTAGCGGGTTTCGAGATACGCAGTATTTT. Translated, it gives CASSLARTSGFRDTQYF. V gene TRBV5-1 combines with J gene TRBJ2-3, with 11 bases fitting TRBD2. Germline-derived CDR1 and CDR2 are SGHRS and YFSETQ. The CDR3 is made up of 17 amino acids. The V and J ends lost 0 bases and 5 bases, in that order; junction bases with no gene match: 8. The complete variable domain, with remaining parts taken from reference TRBV5-1 and TRBJ2-3, reads KAGVTQTPRYLIKTRGQQVTLSCSPISGHRSVSWYQQTPGQGLQFLFEYFSETQRNKGNFPGRFSGRQFSNSRSEMNVSTLELGDSALYLCASSLARTSGFRDTQYFGPGTRLTVL.

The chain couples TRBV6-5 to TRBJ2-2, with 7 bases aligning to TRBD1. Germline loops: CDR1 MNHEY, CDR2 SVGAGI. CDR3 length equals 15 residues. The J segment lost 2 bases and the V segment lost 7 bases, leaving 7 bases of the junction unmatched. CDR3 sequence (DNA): TGTGCCAGCATCGGGGACAGCCTAAACACCGGGGAGCTGTTTTTT. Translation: CASIGDSLNTGELFF.

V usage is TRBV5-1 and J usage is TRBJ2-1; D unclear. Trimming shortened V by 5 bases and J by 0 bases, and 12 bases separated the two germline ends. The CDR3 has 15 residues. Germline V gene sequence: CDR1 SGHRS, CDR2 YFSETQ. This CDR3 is CASSSGMSSYNEQFF. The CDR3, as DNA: TGCGCCAGCAGTTCAGGAATGAGCTCCTACAATGAGCAGTTCTTC.

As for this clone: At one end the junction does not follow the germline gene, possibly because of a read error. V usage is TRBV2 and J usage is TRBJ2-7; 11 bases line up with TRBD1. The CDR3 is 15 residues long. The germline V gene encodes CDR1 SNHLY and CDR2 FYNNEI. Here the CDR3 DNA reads TGTGTCAGCAGTCCCCCCGGGACAGGGGGACACGAGCAGTACTTC. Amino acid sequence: CVSSPPGTGGHEQYF.

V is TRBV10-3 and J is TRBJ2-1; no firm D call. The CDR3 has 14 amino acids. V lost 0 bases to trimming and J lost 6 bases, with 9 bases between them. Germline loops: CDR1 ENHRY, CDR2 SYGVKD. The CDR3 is CAISESASFNEQFF. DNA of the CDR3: TGTGCCATCAGTGAGTCAGCAAGCTTCAATGAGCAGTTCTTC.

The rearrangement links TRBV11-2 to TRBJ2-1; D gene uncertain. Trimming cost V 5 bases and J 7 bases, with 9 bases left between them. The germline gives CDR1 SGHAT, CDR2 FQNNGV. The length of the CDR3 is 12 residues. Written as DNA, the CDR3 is TGTGCCAGCAGCCGCAGCAGGAATGAGCAGTTCTTC. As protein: CASSRSRNEQFF.

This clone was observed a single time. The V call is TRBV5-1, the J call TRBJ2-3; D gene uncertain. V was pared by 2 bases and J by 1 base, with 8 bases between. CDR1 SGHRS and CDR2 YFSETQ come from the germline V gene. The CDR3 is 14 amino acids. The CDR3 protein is CASSLGTRTDTQYF. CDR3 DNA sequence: TGCGCCAGCAGCTTAGGCACCCGCACAGATACGCAGTATTTT.

The CDR3 loop is CSVAAQATDTQYF. CDR3 in DNA: TGCAGCGTTGCTGCCCAGGCAACAGATACGCAGTATTTT. This chain joins TRBV29-1 and TRBJ2-3; D gene uncertain. The CDR3 sequence is 13 residues long. The ends were cut back, 4 bases at V and 3 bases at J, with 11 bases in the middle. Looked up from germline, CDR1 is SQVTM and CDR2 is ANQGSEA.

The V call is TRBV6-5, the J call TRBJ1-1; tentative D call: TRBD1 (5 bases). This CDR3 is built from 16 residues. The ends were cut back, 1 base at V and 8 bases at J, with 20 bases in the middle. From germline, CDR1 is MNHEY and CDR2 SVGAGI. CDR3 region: CASSYLPGGAGPEAFF. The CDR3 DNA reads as TGTGCCAGCAGTTACTTACCGGGAGGCGCGGGGCCCGAAGCTTTCTTT.

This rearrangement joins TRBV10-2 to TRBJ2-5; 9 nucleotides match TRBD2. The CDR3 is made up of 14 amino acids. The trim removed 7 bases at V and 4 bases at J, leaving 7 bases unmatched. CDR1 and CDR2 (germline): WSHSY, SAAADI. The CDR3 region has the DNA TGCGCCAGCACCACGACTAGCGGAATAGAGACCCAGTACTTC. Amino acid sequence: CASTTTSGIETQYF.

The CDR3 DNA reads TGTGCCAGTAGTACGGGTCCCGAGACCCAGTACTTC. Amino acid sequence: CASSTGPETQYF. This sequence joins TRBV19 and TRBJ2-5, with unresolved D. Per germline, CDR1 LNHDA and CDR2 SQIVND (reference sequence). Trimming took off 4 bases at V and 5 bases at J, with 8 bases between the two ends. The CDR3 spans 12 residues.

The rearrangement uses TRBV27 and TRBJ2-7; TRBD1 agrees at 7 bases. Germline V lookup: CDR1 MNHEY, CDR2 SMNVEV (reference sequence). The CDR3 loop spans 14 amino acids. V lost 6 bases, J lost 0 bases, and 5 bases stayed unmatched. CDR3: CASRLTGISYEQYF. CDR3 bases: TGTGCCAGCAGATTGACAGGGATCTCCTACGAGCAGTACTTC.

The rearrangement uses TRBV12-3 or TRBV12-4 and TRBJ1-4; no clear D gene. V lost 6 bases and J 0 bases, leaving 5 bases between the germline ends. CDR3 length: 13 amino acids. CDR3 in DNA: TGTGCCAGCAGCCTAGCAACTAATGAAAAACTGTTTTTT. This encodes CASSLATNEKLFF.

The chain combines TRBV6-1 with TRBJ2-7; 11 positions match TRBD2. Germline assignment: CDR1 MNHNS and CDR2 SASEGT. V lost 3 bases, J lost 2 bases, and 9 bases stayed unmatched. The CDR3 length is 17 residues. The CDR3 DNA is TGTGCCAGCAGTGACGTAGCGGGAGGGCCAGGAGCCTACGAGCAGTACTTC. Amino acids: CASSDVAGGPGAYEQYF.

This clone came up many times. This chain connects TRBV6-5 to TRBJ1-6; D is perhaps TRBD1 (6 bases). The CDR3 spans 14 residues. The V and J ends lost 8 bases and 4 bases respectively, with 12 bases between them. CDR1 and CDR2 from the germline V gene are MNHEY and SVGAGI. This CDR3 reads CASGRTGYNSPLHF. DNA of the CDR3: TGTGCCAGCGGTCGAACAGGGTATAATTCACCCCTCCACTTT.